The rows below give T cell receptor beta chains drawn from one sample of a study of Ad26.COV2.S vaccination and SARS-CoV-2 variants. Generated by immunoSEQ multiplex PCR, the TCRdb table keeps only in-frame clones and is missing some. The sample records 300,000 to 400,000 clones, 90% being singletons. The sample was peripheral blood, taken in a trial of Ad26.COV2.S vaccine versus placebo. These receptor sequences come from a person between 18 and 65 years old who received the Ad26.COV2.S COVID-19 vaccine or a placebo. The CDR3 runs from the conserved cysteine through the conserved F or W. The order of the fields is CDR3 length, clone size, V gene, J gene, CDR3 protein. Size values are once, few and many counts, or a class for expanded clones, and some rows have none.

15	few	TRBV19	TRBJ1-5	CASSIVHGNNQPQHF
14	.	TRBV19	TRBJ2-6	CASNYDSGANVLTF
14	.	TRBV13	TRBJ2-1	CASRGGPFHNEQFF
15	.	TRBV28	TRBJ1-5	CASSLASVAGQPQHF
14	once	TRBV4-1	TRBJ2-1	CASSLVGSYNEQFF
13	.	TRBV3-1/TRBV3-2	TRBJ1-1	CASSQAEGRGAFF
10	.	TRBV6-6	TRBJ1-5	CASSYPFQHF
15	once	TRBV28	TRBJ1-2	CASSLRGAANYGYTF
14	.	TRBV7-8	TRBJ2-1	CASSFVGRANQQFF
15	.	TRBV18	TRBJ2-3	CASSPPSGSTDTQYF
15	once	TRBV6-5	TRBJ1-1	CASSYEVVLDTEAFF
15	.	TRBV27	TRBJ1-2	CASSLAGTGNYGYTF
11	.	TRBV3-1/TRBV3-2	TRBJ1-1	CASSQVTEAFF
12	once	TRBV23-1	TRBJ1-4	CASSQAYEKLFF
18	.	TRBV5-1	TRBJ2-5	CASSSGLAGGTEQETQYF
15	.	TRBV19	TRBJ1-1	CASSPDRDGNTEAFF
14	once	TRBV6-5	TRBJ2-2	CASRPSGGTGELFF
13	.	TRBV14	TRBJ1-6	CASSQWGDSPLHF
12	once	TRBV29-1	TRBJ2-5	CSVVGGLETQYF
13	once	TRBV24-1	TRBJ1-2	CATTNPGPAGYTF
17	.	TRBV9	TRBJ2-1	CASSVGDTGEAYNEQFF
13	.	TRBV25-1	TRBJ1-1	CASSDRKNTEAFF
15	.	TRBV10-1	TRBJ1-2	CASSESPTGLSGYTF
15	.	TRBV4-1	TRBJ2-5	CASSQLGLAQETQYF
14	.	TRBV7-8	TRBJ2-7	CASSTPGQVYEQYF
17	.	TRBV5-1	TRBJ2-1	CASSSRWGFLSGNEQFF
14	once	TRBV6-5	TRBJ1-4	CASSYGGLNEKLFF
15	.	TRBV9	TRBJ2-1	CASSVTSGSYNEQFF
13	.	TRBV3-1/TRBV3-2	TRBJ2-3	CASSQGAIDTQYF
15	.	TRBV9	TRBJ1-3	CASSDGTETGNTIYF
14	.	TRBV7-9	TRBJ2-5	CASSSTGNQETQYF
14	.	TRBV19	TRBJ1-1	CASSQGSGTTEAFF
16	.	TRBV3-1/TRBV3-2	TRBJ2-7	CASSQAVVGSTYEQYF
17	.	TRBV6-2/TRBV6-3	TRBJ2-7	CASSKDLAISSSYEQYF